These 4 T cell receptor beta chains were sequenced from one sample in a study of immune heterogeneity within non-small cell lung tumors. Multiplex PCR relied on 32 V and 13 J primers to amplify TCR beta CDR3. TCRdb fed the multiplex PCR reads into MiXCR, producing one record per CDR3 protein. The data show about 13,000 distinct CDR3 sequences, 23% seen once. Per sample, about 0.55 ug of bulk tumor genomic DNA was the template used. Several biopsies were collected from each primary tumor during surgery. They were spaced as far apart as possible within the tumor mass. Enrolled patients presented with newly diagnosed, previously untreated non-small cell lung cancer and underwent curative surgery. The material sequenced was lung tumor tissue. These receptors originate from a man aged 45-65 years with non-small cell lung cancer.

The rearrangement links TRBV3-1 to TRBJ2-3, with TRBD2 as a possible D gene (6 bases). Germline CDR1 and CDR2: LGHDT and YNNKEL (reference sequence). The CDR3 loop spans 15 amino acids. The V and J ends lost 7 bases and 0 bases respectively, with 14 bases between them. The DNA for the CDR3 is TGTGCCAGCATATTAAGTGGGACTAGCACAGATACGCAGTATTTT. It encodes CASILSGTSTDTQYF.

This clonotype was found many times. CDR3 coding DNA: TGTGCCAGCAGCTTAACAGCAGGATTGAAAGGCTACACCTTC. It specifies CASSLTAGLKGYTF. The rearrangement joins TRBV7-9 to TRBJ1-2; D is unresolved. V was clipped by 2 bases and J by 8 bases, with 15 bases between them. The CDR3 length is 14 residues. Germline lookup yields CDR1 SEHNR and CDR2 FQNEAQ (reference sequence).

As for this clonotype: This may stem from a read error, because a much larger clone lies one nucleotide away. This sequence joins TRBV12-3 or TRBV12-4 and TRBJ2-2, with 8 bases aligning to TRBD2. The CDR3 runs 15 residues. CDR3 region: CASSQRGPGAGELCF. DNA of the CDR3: TGTGCCAGCAGTCAGCGGGGGCCAGGTGCCGGGGAGCTGTGTTTT.

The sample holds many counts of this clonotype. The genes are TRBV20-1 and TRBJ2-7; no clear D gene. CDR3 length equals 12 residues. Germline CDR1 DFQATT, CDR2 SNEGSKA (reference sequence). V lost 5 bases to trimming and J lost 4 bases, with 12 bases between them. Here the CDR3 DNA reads TGCAGTGCTTTTAAGGGTGGATACGAGCAGTACTTC. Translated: CSAFKGGYEQYF.